At least ten counts were recorded for the clone carrying this TCR beta chain. The antigen is not known. These data originate in a study of PD-L1 blockade in urothelial cancer. About the research overall: Blood was analyzed 3 weeks (second dose) and 6 weeks after treatment start.

The method was immunoSEQ multiplex PCR; TCRdb's version includes in-frame clones alone and lacks a portion of them. The data show some 45,000 clones, with around 80% seen just once and around 15% held by the top ten. The study's findings and limits: Pretreatment peripheral blood TCR clonality that fell below the median predicted better survival among the patients studied.

The CDR3 is 17 residues long. Trimming removed 4 bases at V and 4 bases at J, with 20 bases between. CDR1 and CDR2 from the germline V gene are LGHNA and YNFKEQ. Time point denoted: pretreatment peripheral blood. The chain combines TRBV4-2 with TRBJ1-5, with D maybe TRBD1 (6 bases). This TCR came from a man in his 60s with urothelial cancer. The material sequenced was PBMCs, taken around atezolizumab (anti-PD-L1) treatment. CDR3 protein: CASSPGGGGSRNQPQHF. The CDR3 DNA is TGTGCCAGCAGCCCGGGAGGGGGAGGGAGTCGAAATCAGCCCCAGCATTTT.